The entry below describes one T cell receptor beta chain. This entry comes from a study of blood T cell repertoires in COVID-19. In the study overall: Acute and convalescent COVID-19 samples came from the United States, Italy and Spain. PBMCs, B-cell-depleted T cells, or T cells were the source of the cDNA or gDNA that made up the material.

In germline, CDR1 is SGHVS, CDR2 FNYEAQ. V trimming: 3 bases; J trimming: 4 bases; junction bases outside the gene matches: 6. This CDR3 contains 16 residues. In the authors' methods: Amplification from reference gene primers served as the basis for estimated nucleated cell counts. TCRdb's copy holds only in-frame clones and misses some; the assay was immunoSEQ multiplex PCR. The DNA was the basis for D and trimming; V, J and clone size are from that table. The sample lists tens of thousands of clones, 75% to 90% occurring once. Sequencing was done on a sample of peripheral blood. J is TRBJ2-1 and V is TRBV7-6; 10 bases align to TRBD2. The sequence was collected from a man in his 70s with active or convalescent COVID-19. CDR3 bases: TGTGCCAGCAGCTTTATAGCGGGGGGCCTTTACAATGAGCAGTTCTTC. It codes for CASSFIAGGLYNEQFF.